The 23 T cell receptor beta chains presented below share a single source sample, sequenced in a study. Each CDR3 protein is one row after TCRdb ran MiXCR on the RT-PCR reads. The sample lists hundreds of thousands of distinct CDR3 sequences; more than 13% were seen once. Sample: memory CD4+ T cells from blood. The receptors originated from a female donor in good health, serving as a healthy control.

This clonotype has a handful of counts. The V call is TRBV11-2, the J call TRBJ1-4, with a tentative D call TRBD1 (5 bases). The CDR3 sequence is 13 residues long. V gave up 5 bases and J gave up 8 bases, with 12 bases separating them. Germline V CDR1 and CDR2: SGHAT, FQNNGV. The CDR3 DNA sequence: TGTGCCAGCAGCCCCGGGGGTGTGGAAAAACTGTTTTTT. Residues: CASSPGGVEKLFF.

The genes are TRBV6-1 and TRBJ1-3; maybe TRBD1 (6 bases). V dropped 1 base and J dropped 2 bases, with 12 bases sitting between them. CDR1 and CDR2 (germline): MNHNS, SASEGT. This CDR3 comprises 16 residues. The CDR3 DNA follows: TGTGCCAGCAGTGAAGAGGGCAGGGGAACTGGAAACACCATATATTTT. Protein sequence: CASSEEGRGTGNTIYF.

In its sample, this clonotype ranks as large. This CDR3 is CASSLAFSGGLETQYF. CDR3 coding DNA: TGTGCCAGCAGCTTAGCGTTTAGCGGGGGTTTAGAGACCCAGTACTTC. This chain connects TRBV7-2 to TRBJ2-5; 9 bases align to TRBD2. Unmatched junction bases numbered 6, after V lost 0 bases and J lost 4 bases. The V gene's germline CDR1 is SGHTA and CDR2 FQGNSA. This CDR3 has 16 amino acids.

This clonotype was counted only a few times. This chain uses TRBV5-1 with TRBJ2-3, with no clear D. Per the germline V gene, CDR1 is SGHRS and CDR2 is YFSETQ. This CDR3 is 14 amino acids long. V was trimmed by 0 bases and J by 0 bases, leaving 5 bases between them. This CDR3 is CASSLESSTDTQYF. The DNA for the CDR3 is TGCGCCAGCAGCTTGGAGTCTAGCACAGATACGCAGTATTTT.

This clonotype has a handful of counts. V usage is TRBV5-6 and J usage is TRBJ1-4; D is perhaps TRBD1 (5 bases). The length of the CDR3 is 18 residues. Germline loops: CDR1 SGHDT, CDR2 YYEEEE. V lost 4 bases, J lost 0 bases, and 19 bases lay in between. CDR3 amino acids: CASSGYGADLSTNEKLFF. CDR3 nucleotide sequence: TGTGCCAGCAGCGGTTACGGGGCAGACCTTTCAACTAATGAAAAACTGTTTTTT.

The table lists this clonotype with a few counts. The chain is built from TRBV12-3 or TRBV12-4 and TRBJ2-1; 13 nucleotides agree with TRBD2. The CDR3 runs to 16 residues. Losses at the gene ends were 1 base for V and 7 bases for J; bases not matched to a gene: 4. The CDR3 loop reads CASSLETSGRLNEQFF. The CDR3 nucleotides read TGTGCCAGCAGTTTAGAGACTAGCGGGAGGCTTAATGAGCAGTTCTTC.

This sequence joins TRBV5-1 and TRBJ2-1; D remains unclear. Trimming shortened V by 0 bases and J by 9 bases, and 16 bases separated the two germline ends. This CDR3 is built from 15 residues. CDR1 is SGHRS and CDR2 is YFSETQ in the germline V gene. As DNA, the CDR3 is TGCGCCAGCAGCTTGGCCGTTTTTGAACGGAGTGAGCAGTTCTTC. It is translated as CASSLAVFERSEQFF. The variable domain in full, completed from reference TRBV5-1 and TRBJ2-1, reads KAGVTQTPRYLIKTRGQQVTLSCSPISGHRSVSWYQQTPGQGLQFLFEYFSETQRNKGNFPGRFSGRQFSNSRSEMNVSTLELGDSALYLCASSLAVFERSEQFFGPGTRLTVL.

This clonotype showed up many times. The gene calls are TRBV4-1 and TRBJ2-1; 12 nucleotides agree with TRBD2. This CDR3 region has 20 residues. CDR1 and CDR2 (germline): MGHRA, YSYEKL. The J segment lost 2 bases and the V segment lost 4 bases, leaving 15 bases of the junction unmatched. The CDR3, as DNA: TGCGCCAGCAGCCGGAAACTAGCGGGAGGTCCCGAAAATACCTACAATGAGCAGTTCTTC. Translated: CASSRKLAGGPENTYNEQFF.

This clonotype was counted only a few times. The V and J genes are TRBV6-2 or TRBV6-3 and TRBJ2-3; TRBD2 agrees at 7 bases. The V segment lost 6 bases and the J segment 5 bases; nucleotides outside the gene matches: 8. Looked up from germline, CDR1 is MNHEY and CDR2 is SVGEGT. This CDR3 region has 14 residues. CDR3 nucleotide sequence: TGTGCCAGCAGAAGGGCGGGAGACGTAGATACGCAGTATTTT. Its translation is CASRRAGDVDTQYF.

The chain combines TRBV28 with TRBJ1-2; 7 nucleotides line up with TRBD1. J gave up 3 bases and V 6 bases, and 7 bases lay outside the gene matches. CDR1 MDHEN and CDR2 SYDVKM come from the germline V gene. The CDR3 is 14 residues long. DNA for the CDR3: TGTGCCAGCAGACTACAGGGGTTGGACTATGGCTACACCTTC. Translation gives CASRLQGLDYGYTF.

The rearrangement uses TRBV29-1 and TRBJ1-2, with D uncertain. The V gene lost 5 bases and the J gene lost 7 bases, with 11 bases spanning the gap. The CDR3 is 11 amino acids. Germline V lookup: CDR1 SQVTM, CDR2 ANQGSEA. CDR3 sequence: CSVHGGLGYTF. DNA of the CDR3: TGCAGCGTTCACGGAGGGCTTGGCTACACCTTC. Variable domain in full (rest from reference TRBV29-1 and TRBJ1-2): SAVISQKPSRDICQRGTSLTIQCQVDSQVTMMFWYRQQPGQSLTLIATANQGSEATYESGFVIDKFPISRPNLTFSTLTVSNMSPEDSSIYLCSVHGGLGYTFGSGTRLTVV.

This clonotype has a count of ten or more. This chain uses TRBV7-2 with TRBJ2-7, with D possibly TRBD2 on 6 matching bases. V lost 4 bases and J lost 2, with 18 bases in between. CDR1 is SGHTA and CDR2 is FQGNSA in the germline V gene. The CDR3 loop spans 16 amino acids. The CDR3 sequence: CASSSSLSGLPYEQYF. CDR3 in DNA: TGTGCCAGCAGCTCCAGTTTGAGCGGGCTACCCTACGAGCAGTACTTC.

The genes are TRBV15 and TRBJ1-2; D is possibly TRBD1 (5 bases). This CDR3 is 14 amino acids long. Germline V gives CDR1 LNHNV, CDR2 YYDKDF (reference sequence). Trimming took off 3 bases at V and 2 bases at J, with 10 bases between the two ends. The CDR3 here is CATSRKTVNYGYTF. CDR3 nucleotide sequence: TGTGCCACCAGCAGGAAGACAGTGAACTATGGCTACACCTTC.

The table lists this clonotype with a few counts. The chain combines TRBV5-1 with TRBJ2-4, with a tentative D call TRBD2 (5 bases). Per the germline V gene, CDR1 is SGHRS and CDR2 is YFSETQ. This CDR3 contains 17 residues. V dropped 4 bases and J dropped 7 bases, with 24 bases sitting between them. The CDR3: CASSLSQWASGGNIQYF. The CDR3 DNA reads TGCGCCAGCAGCCTCTCCCAATGGGCGAGCGGTGGGAACATTCAGTACTTC.

The chain is built from TRBV6-1 and TRBJ2-3, with TRBD2 matching 9 bases. The trim removed 5 bases at V and 2 bases at J, leaving 14 bases unmatched. Germline V gene lookup returns CDR1 MNHNS and CDR2 SASEGT. CDR3 length equals 18 residues. Here the CDR3 reads CASSFPPGLADNTDTQYF. CDR3 nucleotides: TGTGCCAGCAGTTTTCCACCGGGACTAGCAGATAACACAGATACGCAGTATTTT.

This clonotype was counted ten times or more. This chain connects TRBV18 to TRBJ2-7, with TRBD1 matching over 8 bases. The CDR3 has 14 residues. Per the germline V gene, CDR1 is KGHSH and CDR2 is LQKENI. V shed 4 bases, J shed 6 bases, and the junction held 8 bases outside the gene matches. In DNA form, the CDR3 reads TGTGCCAGCTCACTTGATCGACAGGGGCGCGAGCAGTACTTC. Translated, it gives CASSLDRQGREQYF.

This clonotype was counted at least ten times. This chain joins TRBV9 and TRBJ2-5; D is ambiguous. Per germline, CDR1 SGDLS and CDR2 YYNGEE. The ends were cut back, 3 bases at V and 0 bases at J, with 12 bases in the middle. CDR3 length: 15 amino acids. The CDR3 loop is CASSAGVEHQETQYF. In nucleotides, the CDR3 is TGTGCCAGCAGCGCGGGTGTGGAGCACCAAGAGACCCAGTACTTC.

This clonotype was counted between two and nine times. The CDR3 region is CASSARQVWDTQYF. CDR3 DNA sequence: TGTGCCAGCAGCGCCAGACAGGTCTGGGATACGCAGTATTTT. This chain joins TRBV7-2 and TRBJ2-3; weak D call: TRBD1 (6 bases). Germline CDR1 is SGHTA and CDR2 is FQGNSA. CDR3 length: 14 amino acids. V lost 5 bases to trimming and J lost 6 bases, with 15 bases between them.

CDR3 DNA sequence: TGCGCCAGCAGCTTGTTTCTGGCGGGGGGGGCCGATACGCAGTATTTT. Amino acid sequence: CASSLFLAGGADTQYF. The J gene is TRBJ2-3, the V gene TRBV5-1; 9 bases are a match to TRBD2. CDR3 length: 16 residues. Losses at the gene ends were 1 base for V and 6 bases for J; bases not matched to a gene: 9. Per germline, CDR1 SGHRS and CDR2 YFSETQ.

In its sample, this clonotype was seen many times. This chain uses TRBV9 with TRBJ2-1; possible D gene TRBD1, 6 bases. The CDR3 has 16 residues. Trimming cost V 0 bases and J 4 bases, with 14 bases left between them. Germline CDR1 SGDLS, CDR2 YYNGEE. The CDR3 loop is CASSVDWNREYNEQFF. The CDR3 DNA sequence: TGTGCCAGCAGCGTAGATTGGAACAGGGAATACAATGAGCAGTTCTTC. Using reference TRBV9 and TRBJ2-1 for the parts outside the CDR3, the full variable domain is DSGVTQTPKHLITATGQRVTLRCSPRSGDLSVYWYQQSLDQGLQFLIQYYNGEERAKGNILERFSAQQFPDLHSELNLSSLELGDSALYFCASSVDWNREYNEQFFGPGTRLTVL.

The chain uses TRBV20-1 and TRBJ1-5, with TRBD1 as a possible D gene (5 bases). The CDR3 loop spans 14 amino acids. V shed 1 base and J shed 2 bases, with 9 bases lying between them. In germline, CDR1 is DFQATT, CDR2 SNEGSKA (reference sequence). CDR3 protein: CSARGEGGNQPQHF. CDR3 in DNA: TGCAGTGCTAGAGGTGAAGGGGGCAATCAGCCCCAGCATTTT.

This clonotype has more than one count but fewer than ten. V gene TRBV20-1 combines with J gene TRBJ2-7; D remains unclear. Germline V gives CDR1 DFQATT, CDR2 SNEGSKA (reference sequence). CDR3 size: 11 residues. The V gene lost 0 bases and the J gene lost 7 bases, with 7 bases spanning the gap. The CDR3, as DNA: TGCAGTGCTAGAGACCAGACAGAGCAGTACTTC. This encodes CSARDQTEQYF.

This clonotype showed up just a few times. The rearrangement uses TRBV6-6 and TRBJ2-7; 10 nucleotides agree with TRBD1. Germline trimming cut 0 bases from V and 5 bases from J; bases unmatched to any gene: 1. This CDR3 is built from 14 residues. Germline CDR1 and CDR2: MNHNY and SVGAGI (reference sequence). CDR3 residues: CASSYSGQGHEQYF. The CDR3 bases are TGTGCCAGCAGTTACTCGGGACAGGGGCACGAGCAGTACTTC.